These 3 T cell receptor beta chains were sequenced from one sample in a study of blood T cell repertoires in COVID-19. Only in-frame clones appear in the TCRdb table, and some are missing; sequencing was by immunoSEQ multiplex PCR. Among 85,000 to 90,000 clones listed, approximately 79% were seen once. The material sequenced was peripheral blood. These receptors came from a man aged 65-85 years with acute or convalescent COVID-19.

This clone was counted once. The chain uses TRBV6-1 and TRBJ1-6; 9 nucleotides agree with TRBD1. The ends lost 1 base at V and 14 bases at J; junction bases unmatched: 6. The germline V gene has CDR1 MNHNS and CDR2 SASEGT. The length of the CDR3 is 14 residues. CDR3 DNA sequence: TGTGCCAGCAGTGAAGGGACAGGGGTCGTCGCCCTCCACTTT. It codes for CASSEGTGVVALHF.

The chain links TRBV5-8 to TRBJ2-1; D perhaps matches TRBD2 (7 bases). With 6 bases removed from V and 0 bases from J, the gap between germline ends came to 16 bases. Per germline, CDR1 SGHTS and CDR2 YDEGEE. The CDR3 runs to 16 residues. The CDR3 loop is CASNPPGGPSYNEQFF. The CDR3 DNA sequence: TGTGCCAGCAACCCACCGGGGGGCCCCTCCTACAATGAGCAGTTCTTC.

V usage is TRBV20-1 and J usage is TRBJ2-1; D gene ambiguous. Trimming stripped 3 bases from V and 2 bases from J, with 11 bases between. This CDR3 has 14 residues. The germline V gene has CDR1 DFQATT and CDR2 SNEGSKA (reference sequence). CDR3 nucleotide sequence: TGCAGTGCTAGTCCCCTGGCAGCCTACAATGAGCAGTTCTTC. Protein product: CSASPLAAYNEQFF.